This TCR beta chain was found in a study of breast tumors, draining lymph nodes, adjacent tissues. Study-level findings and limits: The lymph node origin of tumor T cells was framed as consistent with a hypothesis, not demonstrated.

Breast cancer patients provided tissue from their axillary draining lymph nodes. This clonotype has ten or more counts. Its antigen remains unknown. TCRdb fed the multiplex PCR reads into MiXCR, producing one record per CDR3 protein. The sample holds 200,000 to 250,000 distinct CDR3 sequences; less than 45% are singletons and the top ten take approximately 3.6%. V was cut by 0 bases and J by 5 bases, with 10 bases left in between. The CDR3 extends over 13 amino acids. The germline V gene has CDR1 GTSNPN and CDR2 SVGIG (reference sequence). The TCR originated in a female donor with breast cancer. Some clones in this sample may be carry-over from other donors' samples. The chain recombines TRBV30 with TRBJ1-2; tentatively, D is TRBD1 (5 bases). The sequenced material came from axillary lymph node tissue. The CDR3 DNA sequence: TGTGCCTGGAGTGTTGGGGGAAGATATGGCTACACCTTC. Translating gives CAWSVGGRYGYTF.